The rows below give T cell receptor beta chains drawn from one sample of a study of shared clonotypes between healthy human individuals. Profiling relied on immunoSEQ multiplex PCR, and the TCRdb table lists in-frame clones only, not all of them. The sample carries about half a million clones, around three quarters recorded once. What was sequenced was PBMCs. These receptors all stem from a woman aged 40-49 years in good health. Some clones in this sample may be carry-over from other donors' samples. The CDR3 runs from the conserved cysteine through the conserved F or W. The D gene is left open where the match is weak. Expanded clones are given a class, and other clones once, few, many or no size at all.

j_gene | abundance | d_gene | v_gene | CDR3aa | CDR3nt
TRBJ2-1 | - | - | TRBV9 | CASSVAGDGNEQFF | TGTGCCAGCAGCGTAGCTGGGGACGGCAATGAGCAGTTCTTC
TRBJ1-1 | - | - | TRBV7-2 | CASSLRAQAFF | TGTGCCAGCAGCTTAAGGGCACAAGCTTTCTTT
TRBJ2-1 | once | TRBD2 | TRBV5-4 | CASSRPVVAGESEQFF | TGTGCCAGCAGCCGCCCTGTGGTAGCGGGAGAATCTGAGCAGTTCTTC
TRBJ2-1 | - | - | TRBV30 | CAWAEVGNEQFF | TGTGCCTGGGCGGAGGTAGGAAATGAGCAGTTCTTC
TRBJ2-3 | once | - | TRBV6-5 | CASSYISPADTQYF | TGTGCCAGCAGTTACATAAGCCCCGCAGATACGCAGTATTTT
TRBJ2-1 | - | - | TRBV7-3 | CASSHPGASGNNEQFF | TGTGCCAGCAGCCACCCAGGGGCTAGCGGCAACAATGAGCAGTTCTTC
TRBJ2-1 | - | - | TRBV5-1 | CASSLGDMYNEQFF | TGCGCCAGCAGCTTGGGCGACATGTACAATGAGCAGTTCTTC
TRBJ2-7 | - | - | TRBV15 | CATSRDGGASSYEQYF | TGTGCCACCAGCAGAGACGGCGGGGCTAGCTCCTACGAGCAGTACTTC
TRBJ1-4 | - | - | TRBV6-1 | CASSERGEKLFF | TGTGCCAGCAGTGAAAGGGGTGAAAAACTGTTTTTT
TRBJ1-2 | - | TRBD1 | TRBV4-1 | CASSHRGNYGYTF | TGCGCCAGCAGCCACAGGGGGAACTATGGCTACACCTTC
TRBJ1-1 | - | - | TRBV13 | CASSLGGGTEAFF | TGTGCCAGCAGCTTAGGGGGGGGCACTGAAGCTTTCTTT
TRBJ1-1 | - | - | TRBV29-1 | CSVAVGTEAFF | TGCAGCGTTGCCGTCGGGACTGAAGCTTTCTTT
TRBJ2-3 | - | TRBD2 | TRBV9 | CASSVEGTSGRYDTQYF | TGTGCCAGCAGCGTAGAAGGGACTAGCGGGAGGTACGATACGCAGTATTTT
TRBJ2-3 | - | - | TRBV18 | CASSGRTRTDTQYF | TGTGCCAGCTCAGGTCGAACCCGAACAGATACGCAGTATTTT
TRBJ2-1 | - | TRBD2 | TRBV28 | CASRQTSGVGSYNEQFF | TGTGCCAGCAGACAGACTAGCGGGGTCGGATCCTACAATGAGCAGTTCTTC
TRBJ2-2 | - | - | TRBV2 | CASSEAGPNTGELFF | TGTGCCAGCAGTGAAGCGGGGCCAAACACCGGGGAGCTGTTTTTT
TRBJ2-5 | many | - | TRBV30 | CAWSGTRGETQYF | TGTGCCTGGAGCGGGACTCGAGGGGAGACCCAGTACTTC
TRBJ2-6 | - | - | TRBV7-9 | CASSPFIASAVGANVLTF | TGTGCCAGCAGCCCTTTCATAGCCTCCGCTGTGGGGGCCAACGTCCTGACTTTC
TRBJ2-5 | few | - | TRBV7-9 | CGEWSGETQYF | TGTGGGGAATGGTCAGGAGAGACCCAGTACTTC
TRBJ1-2 | - | - | TRBV2 | CASSVVPNYGYTF | TGTGCCAGCAGTGTGGTTCCTAACTATGGCTACACCTTC
TRBJ1-4 | - | TRBD1 | TRBV5-1 | CASSGQGGPATNEKLFF | TGCGCCAGCAGCGGACAGGGGGGCCCCGCAACTAATGAAAAACTGTTTTTT
TRBJ1-5 | - | TRBD1 | TRBV5-8 | CASVRDRDQPQHF | TGTGCCAGCGTCCGGGACAGAGATCAGCCCCAGCATTTT
TRBJ1-2 | few | - | TRBV7-3 | CASSLSPGNYGYTF | TGTGCCAGCAGCTTATCCCCCGGAAACTATGGCTACACCTTC
TRBJ1-1 | few | TRBD1 | TRBV28 | CASKTGGNTEAFF | TGTGCCAGCAAGACAGGGGGCAACACTGAAGCTTTCTTT
TRBJ2-7 | once | - | TRBV2 | CASSDYLREQYF | TGTGCCAGCAGTGATTACCTTCGCGAGCAGTACTTC
TRBJ2-5 | few | TRBD2 | TRBV28 | CASNPGGREETQYF | TGTGCCAGCAATCCAGGTGGGAGGGAAGAGACCCAGTACTTC
TRBJ2-7 | once | TRBD1 | TRBV4-1 | CASSLQGQGRGRVYEQYF | TGCGCCAGCAGCCTACAGGGACAGGGCAGAGGACGGGTCTACGAGCAGTACTTC
TRBJ1-1 | - | - | TRBV7-9 | CASSPDWNTEAFF | TGTGCCAGCAGCCCAGACTGGAACACTGAAGCTTTCTTT